This TCR beta chain was sequenced for a study of beta chain features in type 1 diabetes listed by TCRdb under 2018. Regarding the complete study: Patients and healthy donors did not differ in mean age, gender distribution, total cell number or subset yield. The study compared TCRB repertoires of sorted circulating CD4+ T cell subsets between recently diagnosed type 1 diabetes patients and matched healthy donors. Across all samples, roughly 110,000,000 sorted cells were examined, and cell number per subset correlated strongly with RNA yield. Regulatory and stem cell-like memory subsets were isolated from only 8 patients and roughly 8 healthy donors, whereas naive and central memory subsets came from all 28 donors. What the work shows at the level of the full study, not this receptor alone: Sequencing cDNA rather than genomic DNA could over-represent highly expressing activated cells, although activation and CD3 levels did not differ between groups. Patients with type 1 diabetes made fewer insertions and deleted more nucleotides at VDJ recombination sites, implying thymic rearrangement abnormalities. Naive, central memory and regulatory TCRB repertoires appeared to be more alike among patients than among healthy donors. A moderate but significant shortening of TCRB CDR3 length was observed in type 1 diabetes patients in all four CD4+ subsets. Because small numbers of individuals were included in the HLA sub-analyses, any influence of HLA type on TCRB rearrangement was left unresolved. Shorter templates might have been favored by PCR, but patient and control samples were amplified and corrected together, so both groups would have been affected equally by any skew.

The entire isolated RNA was reverse transcribed using the High Capacity cDNA Reverse Transcription Kit, and thus expressed TCRB transcripts were sequenced. Deep immunoSEQ sequencing was performed on naive, central memory and regulatory T cell samples, with an average of around 3.5 million total reads per sample. Sorted cells were lysed in RLT buffer, and RNA was extracted using DNase-treated RNeasy Micro or Mini kits according to cell number. To prevent cross-contamination, every cell subset was processed on its own, while patient and healthy donor samples were processed together. TCRB sequences were amplified from cDNA with the immunoSEQ multiplex PCR, producing 87-bp fragments spanning the CDR3 region. Sequencing of the amplicons was done on the Illumina HiSeq platform. Under the source paper's analysis protocol: Synthetic template baselines were used to correct PCR bias computationally, reads within Hamming distance 2 were collapsed, and singletons that could not be merged were discarded. Reads were aligned against IMGT so that V, D and J genes, CDR3 length and insertions or deletions at six rearrangement sites could be assigned. Within each subset, clonotype counts were normalized to sorted cell number, and only after that were true diversity and Gini coefficients computed with the tcR R package. The overlap coefficient, calculated on TCRB nucleotide sequences, was used to measure repertoire sharing. Out-of-frame TCRB sequences from naive cells were analyzed as a proxy for the pre-selection repertoire. As stored in TCRdb, this immuneACCESS dataset retains in-frame rearrangements with V and J assigned. A fraction of the clones does not appear; measured against another copy, unresolved V genes explain less than half of the discrepancy, and the remainder lacks a known reason. D and trimming were read from the DNA, whereas the V and J calls and clone size are those reported in that table. This sample comprises 300,000 or so clones, over 11% of them detected only once. The ten biggest clones cover under 0.02% of the sample.

Spanning cysteine to phenylalanine, the CDR3 consists of 14 amino acids. Of all the DNA, just the CDR3 is kept, 42 bases in frame from base 1. Taken from the germline V gene, the CDR1 and CDR2 loops are SGHRS and YFSETQ. V drops 3 bases and J drops 0 bases, leaving 9 bases in between. A remark on this clone: The clone's antigen remains unknown. The record has no base qualities; no much larger clone is one base away.

A single peripheral blood draw of 90 to 150 mL on average was collected from each donor into heparinised tubes. A BD FACSAria II was used to sort naive, central memory, regulatory and stem cell-like memory CD4+ T cells with a panel that included CD45RO, CCR7, CD25, CD127, CD95 and CD27. A purity above 98% was achieved for all sorted populations. PBMCs were isolated right away by Lymphoprep density gradient centrifugation and were stained directly, without culture. So that batch effects would be minimized, each experiment stained and sorted samples in pairs, pairing one healthy donor with one patient.

This TCR came from a young man with type 1 diabetes. The V and J genes are TRBV5-1 and TRBJ1-1; the D region possibly corresponds to TRBD1 (6 bases align). Sequencing was performed on naive CD4+ T cells from blood. Per the publication, the cell subset or site label means: true naive CD4+ T cells. CDR3 region: CASSYDRLNTEAFF. At the DNA level, the sequence is TGCGCCAGCAGCTACGACAGGTTGAACACTGAAGCTTTCTTT.